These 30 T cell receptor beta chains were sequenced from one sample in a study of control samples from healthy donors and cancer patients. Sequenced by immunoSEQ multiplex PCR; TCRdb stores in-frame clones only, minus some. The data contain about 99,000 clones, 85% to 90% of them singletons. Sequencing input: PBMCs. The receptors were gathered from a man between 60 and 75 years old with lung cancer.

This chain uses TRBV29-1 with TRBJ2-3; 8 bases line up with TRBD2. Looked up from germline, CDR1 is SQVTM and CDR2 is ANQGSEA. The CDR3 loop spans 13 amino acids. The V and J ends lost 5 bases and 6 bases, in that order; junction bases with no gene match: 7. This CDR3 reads CSVTSGGGDTQYF. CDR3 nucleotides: TGCAGCGTTACGAGCGGGGGTGGGGATACGCAGTATTTT.

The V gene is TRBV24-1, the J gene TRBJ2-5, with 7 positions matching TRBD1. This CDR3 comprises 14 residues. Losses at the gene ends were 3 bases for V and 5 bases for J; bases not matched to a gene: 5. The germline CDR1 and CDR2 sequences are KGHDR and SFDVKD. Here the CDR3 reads CATSDRGTAETQYF. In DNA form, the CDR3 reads TGTGCCACCAGTGATCGAGGGACAGCTGAGACCCAGTACTTC.

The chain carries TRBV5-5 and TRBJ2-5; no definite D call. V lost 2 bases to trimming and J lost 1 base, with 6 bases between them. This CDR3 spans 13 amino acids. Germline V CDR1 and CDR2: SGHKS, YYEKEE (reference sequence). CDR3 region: CASSFHSQETQYF. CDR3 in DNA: TGTGCCAGCAGCTTTCACAGCCAAGAGACCCAGTACTTC.

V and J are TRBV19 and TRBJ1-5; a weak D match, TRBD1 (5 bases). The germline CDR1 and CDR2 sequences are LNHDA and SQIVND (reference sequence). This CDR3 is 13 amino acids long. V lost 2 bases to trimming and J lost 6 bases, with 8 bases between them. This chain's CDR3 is CASSIQGSQPQHF. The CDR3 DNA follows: TGTGCCAGTAGTATACAGGGAAGTCAGCCCCAGCATTTT.

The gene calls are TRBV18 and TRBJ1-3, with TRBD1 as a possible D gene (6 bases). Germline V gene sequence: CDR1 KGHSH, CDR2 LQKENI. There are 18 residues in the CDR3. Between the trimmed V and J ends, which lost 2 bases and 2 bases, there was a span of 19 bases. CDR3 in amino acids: CASSPWGGPDKAGNTIYF. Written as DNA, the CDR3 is TGTGCCAGCTCACCATGGGGGGGGCCTGATAAAGCTGGAAACACCATATATTTT.

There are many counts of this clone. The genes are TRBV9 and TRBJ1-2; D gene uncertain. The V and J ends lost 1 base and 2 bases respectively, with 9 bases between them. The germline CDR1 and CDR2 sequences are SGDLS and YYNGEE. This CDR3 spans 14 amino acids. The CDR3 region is CASSVSPDNYGYTF. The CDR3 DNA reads TGTGCCAGCAGCGTAAGCCCAGACAACTATGGCTACACCTTC.

Written as DNA, the CDR3 is TGCGCCAGCAGCGGGACAGCGAACACTGAAGCTTTCTTT. Its protein is CASSGTANTEAFF. The gene calls are TRBV5-1 and TRBJ1-1; 7 bases map to TRBD1. This CDR3 has 13 amino acids. J was trimmed by 1 base and V by 4 bases; bases with no gene match: 1. Per the germline V gene, CDR1 is SGHRS and CDR2 is YFSETQ.

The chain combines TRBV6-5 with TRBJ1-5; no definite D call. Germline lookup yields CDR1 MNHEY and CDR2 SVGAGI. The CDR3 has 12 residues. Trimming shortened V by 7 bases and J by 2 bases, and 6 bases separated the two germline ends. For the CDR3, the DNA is TGTGCCAGCAAGGCGGGCAATCAGCCCCAGCATTTT. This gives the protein CASKAGNQPQHF.

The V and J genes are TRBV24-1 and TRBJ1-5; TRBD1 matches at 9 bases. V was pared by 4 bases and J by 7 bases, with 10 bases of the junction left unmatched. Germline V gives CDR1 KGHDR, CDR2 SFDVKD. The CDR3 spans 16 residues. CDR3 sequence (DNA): TGTGCCACCAGTGACCGAATGGACAGGGGCGGGCAGCCCCAGCATTTT. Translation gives CATSDRMDRGGQPQHF.

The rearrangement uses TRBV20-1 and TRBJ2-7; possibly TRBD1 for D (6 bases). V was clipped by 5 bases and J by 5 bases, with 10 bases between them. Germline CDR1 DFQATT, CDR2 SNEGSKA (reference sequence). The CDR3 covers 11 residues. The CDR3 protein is CSAGYRDEQYF. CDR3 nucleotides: TGCAGTGCTGGATACAGGGACGAGCAGTACTTC.

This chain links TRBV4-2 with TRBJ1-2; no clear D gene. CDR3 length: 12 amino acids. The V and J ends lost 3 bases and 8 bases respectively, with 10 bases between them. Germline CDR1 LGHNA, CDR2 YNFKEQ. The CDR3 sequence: CASSHEKRGYTF. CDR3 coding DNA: TGTGCCAGCAGCCATGAAAAACGGGGCTACACCTTC.

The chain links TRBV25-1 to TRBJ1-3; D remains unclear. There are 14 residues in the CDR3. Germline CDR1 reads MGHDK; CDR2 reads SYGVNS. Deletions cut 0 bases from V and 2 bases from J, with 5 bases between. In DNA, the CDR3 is TGTGCCAGCAGTGAATATTTCGCTGGAAACACCATATATTTT. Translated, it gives CASSEYFAGNTIYF.

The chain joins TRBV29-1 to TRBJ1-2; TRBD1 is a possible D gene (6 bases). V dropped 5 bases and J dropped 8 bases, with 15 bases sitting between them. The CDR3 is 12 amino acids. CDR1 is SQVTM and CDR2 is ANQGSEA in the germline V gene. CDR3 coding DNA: TGCAGCGTTACTACAGGGAGTTGGGGCTACACCTTC. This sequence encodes CSVTTGSWGYTF. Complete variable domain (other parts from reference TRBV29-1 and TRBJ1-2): SAVISQKPSRDICQRGTSLTIQCQVDSQVTMMFWYRQQPGQSLTLIATANQGSEATYESGFVIDKFPISRPNLTFSTLTVSNMSPEDSSIYLCSVTTGSWGYTFGSGTRLTVV.

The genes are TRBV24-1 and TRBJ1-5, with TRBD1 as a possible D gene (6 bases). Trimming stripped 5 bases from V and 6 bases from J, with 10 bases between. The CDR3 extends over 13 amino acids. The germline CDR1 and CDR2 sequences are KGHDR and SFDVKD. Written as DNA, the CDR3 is TGTGCCACCAGTGGGGGGGCGGGTCAGCCCCAGCATTTT. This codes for CATSGGAGQPQHF.

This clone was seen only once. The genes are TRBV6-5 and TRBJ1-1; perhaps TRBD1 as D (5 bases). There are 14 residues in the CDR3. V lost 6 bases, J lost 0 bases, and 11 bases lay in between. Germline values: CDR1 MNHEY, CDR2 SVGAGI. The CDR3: CASSGGVLNTEAFF. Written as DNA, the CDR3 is TGTGCCAGCAGCGGAGGGGTTTTGAACACTGAAGCTTTCTTT.

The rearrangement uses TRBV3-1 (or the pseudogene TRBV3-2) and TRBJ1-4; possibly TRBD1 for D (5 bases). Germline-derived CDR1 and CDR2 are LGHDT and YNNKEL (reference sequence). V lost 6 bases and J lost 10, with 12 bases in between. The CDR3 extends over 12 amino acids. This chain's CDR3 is CASRFGGGKLFF. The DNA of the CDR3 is TGTGCCAGCAGATTTGGGGGAGGAAAACTGTTTTTT.

Here the CDR3 reads CASSPRADNSPLHF. In DNA, the CDR3 is TGTGCCAGCAGCCCCCGGGCCGATAATTCACCCCTCCACTTT. The chain combines TRBV7-9 with TRBJ1-6; D unresolved. This CDR3 region has 14 residues. Looked up from germline, CDR1 is SEHNR and CDR2 is FQNEAQ (reference sequence). V lost 5 bases and J lost 5, with 10 bases in between.

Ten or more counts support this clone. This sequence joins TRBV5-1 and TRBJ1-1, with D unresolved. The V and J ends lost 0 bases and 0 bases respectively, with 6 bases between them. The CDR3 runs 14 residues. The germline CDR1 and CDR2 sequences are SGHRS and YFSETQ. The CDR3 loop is CASSLALLNTEAFF. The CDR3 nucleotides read TGCGCCAGCAGCTTGGCTCTGTTGAACACTGAAGCTTTCTTT. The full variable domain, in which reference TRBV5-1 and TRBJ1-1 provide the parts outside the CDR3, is KAGVTQTPRYLIKTRGQQVTLSCSPISGHRSVSWYQQTPGQGLQFLFEYFSETQRNKGNFPGRFSGRQFSNSRSEMNVSTLELGDSALYLCASSLALLNTEAFFGQGTRLTVV.

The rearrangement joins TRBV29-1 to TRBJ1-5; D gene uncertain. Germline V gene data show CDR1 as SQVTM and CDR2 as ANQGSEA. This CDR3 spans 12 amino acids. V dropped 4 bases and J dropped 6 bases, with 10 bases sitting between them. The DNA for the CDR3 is TGCAGCGTTGGTGGGGAAGGTCAGCCCCAGCATTTT. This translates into CSVGGEGQPQHF.

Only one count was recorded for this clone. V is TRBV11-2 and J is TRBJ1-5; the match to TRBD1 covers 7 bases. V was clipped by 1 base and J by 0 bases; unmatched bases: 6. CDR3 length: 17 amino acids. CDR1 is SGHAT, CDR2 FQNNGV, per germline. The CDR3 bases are TGTGCCAGCAGCTTAGCAGGGGACAGTCTTAGCAATCAGCCCCAGCATTTT. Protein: CASSLAGDSLSNQPQHF. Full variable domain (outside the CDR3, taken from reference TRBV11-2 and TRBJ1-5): EAGVAQSPRYKIIEKRQSVAFWCNPISGHATLYWYQQILGQGPKLLIQFQNNGVVDDSQLPKDRFSAERLKGVDSTLKIQPAKLEDSAVYLCASSLAGDSLSNQPQHFGDGTRLSIL.

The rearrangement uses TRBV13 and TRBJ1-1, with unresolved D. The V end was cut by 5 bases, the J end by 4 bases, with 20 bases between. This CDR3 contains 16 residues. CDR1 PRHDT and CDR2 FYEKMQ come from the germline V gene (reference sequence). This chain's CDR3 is CASSERAVAISTEAFF. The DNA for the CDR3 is TGTGCCAGCAGCGAACGGGCGGTGGCGATTAGCACTGAAGCTTTCTTT.

The CDR3: CASRSGRTTSYEQYV. As DNA, the CDR3 is TGTGCCAGCAGGTCCGGACGTACAACGTCCTACGAGCAGTACGTC. The chain uses TRBV6-6 and TRBJ2-7; D uncertain. V was clipped by 6 bases and J by 1 base, with 16 bases between them. The CDR3 spans 15 residues. Germline lookup yields CDR1 MNHNY and CDR2 SVGAGI (reference sequence).

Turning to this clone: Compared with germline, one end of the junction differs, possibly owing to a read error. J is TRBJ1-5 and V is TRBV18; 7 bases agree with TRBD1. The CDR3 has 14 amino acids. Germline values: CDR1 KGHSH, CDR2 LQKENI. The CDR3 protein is CSSSRTGDNQPQHF. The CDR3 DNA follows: TGTTCCAGCTCCCGAACAGGGGACAATCAGCCCCAGCATTTT.

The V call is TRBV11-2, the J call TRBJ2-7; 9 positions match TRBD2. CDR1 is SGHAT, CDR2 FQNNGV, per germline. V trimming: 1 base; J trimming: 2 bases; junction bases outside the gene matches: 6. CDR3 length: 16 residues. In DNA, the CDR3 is TGTGCCAGCAGCTTAGGAAGCGGGGGGCCCGCCTACGAGCAGTACTTC. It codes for CASSLGSGGPAYEQYF.

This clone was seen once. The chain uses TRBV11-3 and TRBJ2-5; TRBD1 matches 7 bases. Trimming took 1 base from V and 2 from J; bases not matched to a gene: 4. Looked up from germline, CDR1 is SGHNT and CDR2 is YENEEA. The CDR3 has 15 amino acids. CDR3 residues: CASSLGDREQETQYF. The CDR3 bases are TGTGCCAGCAGCTTAGGAGACAGGGAGCAAGAGACCCAGTACTTC.

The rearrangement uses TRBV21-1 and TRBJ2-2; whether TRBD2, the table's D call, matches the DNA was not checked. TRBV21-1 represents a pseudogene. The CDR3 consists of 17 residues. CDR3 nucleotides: TGTGCCAGCAGCAAGCTGCGGAGCGGGGTGGGGACCGGGGAGCTGTTTTTT. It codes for CASSKLRSGVGTGELFF.

The CDR3: CASIGEGSGNTIYF. The CDR3 coding sequence is TGTGCCAGCATTGGGGAAGGTTCTGGAAACACCATATATTTT. V usage is TRBV6-5 and J usage is TRBJ1-3; D is unclear. The CDR3 contains 14 residues. Germline assignment: CDR1 MNHEY and CDR2 SVGAGI. V gave up 7 bases and J gave up 1 base, with 11 bases separating them.

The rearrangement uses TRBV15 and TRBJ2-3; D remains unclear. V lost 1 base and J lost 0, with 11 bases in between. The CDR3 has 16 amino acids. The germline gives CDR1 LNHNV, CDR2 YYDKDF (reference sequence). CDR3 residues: CATSRGSWGSTDTQYF. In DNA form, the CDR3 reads TGTGCCACCAGCAGAGGTTCTTGGGGAAGCACAGATACGCAGTATTTT.

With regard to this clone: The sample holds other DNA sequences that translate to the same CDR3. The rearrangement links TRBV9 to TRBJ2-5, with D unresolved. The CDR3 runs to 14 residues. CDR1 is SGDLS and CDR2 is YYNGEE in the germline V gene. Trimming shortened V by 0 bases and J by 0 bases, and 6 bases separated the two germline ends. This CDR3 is CASSVGLYQETQYF. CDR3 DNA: TGTGCCAGCAGCGTAGGCCTCTACCAAGAGACCCAGTACTTC.

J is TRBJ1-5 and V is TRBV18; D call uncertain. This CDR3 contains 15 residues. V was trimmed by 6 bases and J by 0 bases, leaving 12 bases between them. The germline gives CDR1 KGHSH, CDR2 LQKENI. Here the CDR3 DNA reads TGTGCCAGCTCGCTAACCCGGGATAGCAATCAGCCCCAGCATTTT. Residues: CASSLTRDSNQPQHF.